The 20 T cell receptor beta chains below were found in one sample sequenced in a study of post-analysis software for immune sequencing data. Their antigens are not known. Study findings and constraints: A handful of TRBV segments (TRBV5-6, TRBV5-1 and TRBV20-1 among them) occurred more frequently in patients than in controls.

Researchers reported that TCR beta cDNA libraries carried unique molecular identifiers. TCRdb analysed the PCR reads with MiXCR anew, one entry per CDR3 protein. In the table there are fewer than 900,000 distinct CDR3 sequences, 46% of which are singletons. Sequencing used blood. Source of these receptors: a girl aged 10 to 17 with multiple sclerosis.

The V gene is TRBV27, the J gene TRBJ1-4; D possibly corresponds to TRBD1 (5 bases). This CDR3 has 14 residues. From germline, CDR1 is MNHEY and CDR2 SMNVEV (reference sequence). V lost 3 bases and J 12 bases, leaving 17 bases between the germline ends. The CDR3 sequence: CASSFLPVGGELFF. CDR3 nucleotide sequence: TGTGCCAGCAGTTTTCTGCCGGTGGGAGGGGAACTGTTTTTT.

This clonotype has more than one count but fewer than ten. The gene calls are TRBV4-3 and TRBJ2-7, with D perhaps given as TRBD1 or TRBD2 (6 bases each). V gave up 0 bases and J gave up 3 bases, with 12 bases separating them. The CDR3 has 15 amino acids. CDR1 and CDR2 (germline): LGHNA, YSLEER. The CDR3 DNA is TGCGCCAGCAGCCAAGAGGCCGGGGGCTACTACGAGCAGTACTTC. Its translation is CASSQEAGGYYEQYF.

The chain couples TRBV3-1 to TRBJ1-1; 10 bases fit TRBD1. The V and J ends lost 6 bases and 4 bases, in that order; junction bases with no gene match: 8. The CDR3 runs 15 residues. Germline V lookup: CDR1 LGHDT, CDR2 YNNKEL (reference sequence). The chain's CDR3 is CASSSWTGGGTEAFF. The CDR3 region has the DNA TGTGCCAGCAGTTCCTGGACAGGGGGAGGCACTGAAGCTTTCTTT.

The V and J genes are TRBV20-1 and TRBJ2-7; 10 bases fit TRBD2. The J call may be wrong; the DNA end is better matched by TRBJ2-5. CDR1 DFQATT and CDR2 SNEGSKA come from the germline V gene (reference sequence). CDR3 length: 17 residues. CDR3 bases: TGCAGTGCTAGAGACGAGGCTAGCGGGAGATGGGGAGAGACCCAGTACTTC. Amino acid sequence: CSARDEASGRWGETQYF.

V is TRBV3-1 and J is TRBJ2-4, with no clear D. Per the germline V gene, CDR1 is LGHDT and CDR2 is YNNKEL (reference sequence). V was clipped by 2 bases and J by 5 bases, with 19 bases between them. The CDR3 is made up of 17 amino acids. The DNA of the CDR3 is TGTGCCAGCAGCCAAACACTCCGGGCCCCCGGCCAAAACATTCAGTACTTC. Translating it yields CASSQTLRAPGQNIQYF.

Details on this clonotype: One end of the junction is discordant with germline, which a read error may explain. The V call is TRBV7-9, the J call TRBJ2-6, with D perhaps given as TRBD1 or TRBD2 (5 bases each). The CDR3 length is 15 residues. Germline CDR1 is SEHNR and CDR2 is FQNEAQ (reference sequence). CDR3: CASSPPGAGASVLTF. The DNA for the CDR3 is TGTGCCAGCAGCCCCCCCGGGGCTGGGGCCAGCGTCCTGACTTTC.

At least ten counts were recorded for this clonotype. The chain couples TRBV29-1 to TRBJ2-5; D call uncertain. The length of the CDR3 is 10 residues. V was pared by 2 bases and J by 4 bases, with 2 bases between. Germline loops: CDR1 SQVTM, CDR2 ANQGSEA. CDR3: CSVERETQYF. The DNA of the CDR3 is TGCAGCGTTGAAAGAGAGACCCAGTACTTC.

The CDR3: CASSGPADYEQYF. CDR3 sequence (DNA): TGTGCCAGCAGTGGGCCAGCCGACTACGAGCAGTACTTC. The rearrangement uses TRBV2 and TRBJ2-5; D not resolved. The DNA matches TRBJ2-7 better at its end, which makes the J call doubtful. The CDR3 covers 13 residues. CDR1 and CDR2 (germline): SNHLY, FYNNEI.

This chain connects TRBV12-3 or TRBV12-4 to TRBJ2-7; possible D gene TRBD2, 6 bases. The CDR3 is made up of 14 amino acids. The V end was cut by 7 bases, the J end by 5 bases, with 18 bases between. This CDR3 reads CASKTSSRSNEQYF. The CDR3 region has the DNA TGTGCCAGCAAAACTAGCAGTCGCTCTAACGAGCAGTACTTC.

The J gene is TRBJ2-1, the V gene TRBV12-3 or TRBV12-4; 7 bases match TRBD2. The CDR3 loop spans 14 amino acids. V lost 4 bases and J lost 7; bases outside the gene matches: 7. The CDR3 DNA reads TGTGCCAGCAGTTCCGCGGGAGTCGGGAATGAGCAGTTCTTC. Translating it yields CASSSAGVGNEQFF.

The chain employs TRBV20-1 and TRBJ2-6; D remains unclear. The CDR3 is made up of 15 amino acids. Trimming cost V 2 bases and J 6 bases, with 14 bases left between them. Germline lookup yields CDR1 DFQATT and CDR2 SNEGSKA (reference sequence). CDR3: CSARTSGNEANVLTF. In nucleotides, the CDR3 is TGCAGTGCTAGAACCAGTGGCAATGAGGCCAACGTCCTGACTTTC.

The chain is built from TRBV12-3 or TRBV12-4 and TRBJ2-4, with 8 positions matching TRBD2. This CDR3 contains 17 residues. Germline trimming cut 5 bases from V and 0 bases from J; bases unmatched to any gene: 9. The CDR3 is CASSPGGGHLAKNIQYF. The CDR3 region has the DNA TGTGCCAGCAGTCCCGGGGGGGGACACCTAGCCAAAAACATTCAGTACTTC.

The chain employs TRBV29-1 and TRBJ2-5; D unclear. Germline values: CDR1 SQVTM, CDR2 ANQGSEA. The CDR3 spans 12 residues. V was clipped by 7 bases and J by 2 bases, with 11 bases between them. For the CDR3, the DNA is TGCAGCGCAGGCAGATTACAAGAGACCCAGTACTTC. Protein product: CSAGRLQETQYF.

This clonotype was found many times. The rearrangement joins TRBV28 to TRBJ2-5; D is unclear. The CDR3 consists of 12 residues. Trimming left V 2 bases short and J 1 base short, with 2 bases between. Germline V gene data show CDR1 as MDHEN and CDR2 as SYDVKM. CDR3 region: CASSLRQETQYF. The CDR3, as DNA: TGTGCCAGCAGTTTACGCCAAGAGACCCAGTACTTC. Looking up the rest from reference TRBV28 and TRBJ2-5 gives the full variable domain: DVKVTQSSRYLVKRTGEKVFLECVQDMDHENMFWYRQDPGLGLRLIYFSYDVKMKEKGDIPEGYSVSREKKERFSLILESASTNQTSMYLCASSLRQETQYFGPGTRLLVL.

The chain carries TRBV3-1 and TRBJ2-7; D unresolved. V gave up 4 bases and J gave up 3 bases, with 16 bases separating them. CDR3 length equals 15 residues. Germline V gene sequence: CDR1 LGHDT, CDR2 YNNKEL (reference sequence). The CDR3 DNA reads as TGTGCCAGCAGCCTCCATACCAAGCCCGACTACGAGCAGTACTTC. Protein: CASSLHTKPDYEQYF.

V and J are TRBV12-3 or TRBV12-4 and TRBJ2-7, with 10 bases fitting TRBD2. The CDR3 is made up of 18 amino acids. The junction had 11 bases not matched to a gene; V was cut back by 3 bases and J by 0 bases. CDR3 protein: CASSLGSVAGGVSYEQYF. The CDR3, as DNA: TGTGCCAGCAGTTTGGGTTCGGTAGCGGGAGGCGTCTCCTACGAGCAGTACTTC.

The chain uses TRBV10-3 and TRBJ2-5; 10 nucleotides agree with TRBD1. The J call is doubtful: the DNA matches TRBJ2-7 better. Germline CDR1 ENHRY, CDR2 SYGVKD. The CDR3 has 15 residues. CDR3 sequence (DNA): TGTGCCATCACCGGAGGTGGACAGGGGGGAGGCGAGCAGTACTTC. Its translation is CAITGGGQGGGEQYF.

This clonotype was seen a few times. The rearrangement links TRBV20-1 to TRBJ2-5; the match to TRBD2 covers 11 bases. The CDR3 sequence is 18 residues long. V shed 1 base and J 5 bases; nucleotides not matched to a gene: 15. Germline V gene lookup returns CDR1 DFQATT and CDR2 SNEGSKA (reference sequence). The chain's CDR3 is CSARAPGTSGRGFETQYF. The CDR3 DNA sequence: TGCAGTGCTAGAGCCCCCGGGACTAGCGGCCGGGGGTTTGAGACCCAGTACTTC.

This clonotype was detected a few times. The CDR3 nucleotides are TGCAGCGTTGAAGTGGGGCGGGGTGAGCAGTTCTTC. Amino acids: CSVEVGRGEQFF. The rearrangement links TRBV29-1 to TRBJ2-1; tentative D call: TRBD2 (6 bases). The germline V and J ends were trimmed by 1 base and 9 bases, with 10 bases remaining between them. Germline loops: CDR1 SQVTM, CDR2 ANQGSEA. The CDR3 is made up of 12 amino acids.

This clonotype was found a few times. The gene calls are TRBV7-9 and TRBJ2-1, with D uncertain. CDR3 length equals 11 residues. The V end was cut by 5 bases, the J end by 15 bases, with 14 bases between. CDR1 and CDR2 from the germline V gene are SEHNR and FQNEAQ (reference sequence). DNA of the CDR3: TGTGCCAGCAGCCCCCTAACAGAGAGGTTCTTC. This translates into CASSPLTERFF.